The T cell receptor beta chain under discussion was sequenced for a study of response to subunit inactivated influenza vaccine. TCRdb re-analysed the RT-PCR reads in MiXCR, keeping a single row per CDR3 protein. The data show around 520,000 distinct CDR3 sequences, approximately 10% seen once. Unmatched junction bases numbered 10, after V lost 5 bases and J lost 3 bases. CDR3 length: 15 amino acids. Sequenced material: PBMCs from blood, taken on the day of vaccination. The TCR sequence derives from a man over 45 who received an inactivated influenza vaccine. The chain links TRBV12-3 or TRBV12-4 to TRBJ2-7, with 7 bases lining up with TRBD1. CDR3 loop: CASSQTGTEYYEQYF. CDR3 in DNA: TGTGCCAGCAGTCAGACAGGGACAGAATACTACGAGCAGTACTTC.